The T cell receptor (beta chain) under discussion was sequenced for a study of identical twins. Trimming pared 1 base from V and 5 bases from J, leaving 12 bases between. This CDR3 is built from 15 residues. CDR1 SGHTA and CDR2 FQGNSA come from the germline V gene. TCRdb reprocessed the 5' RACE reads with MiXCR, giving one entry per CDR3 protein. In the table there are fewer than 800,000 distinct CDR3 sequences, around 7.4% of which are singletons. In this sample, this clonotype turned up many times. Its antigen is not identified. Study-wide results and limits: Conclusions rested on cross-sectional statistics rather than following the same donors. In beta out-of-frame sequences, the excess sharing between twins was weaker. The study found excess low generation probability among twin-shared out-of-frame alpha sequences.

The sample also formed part of further work on yellow fever vaccine responses in identical twins.

Sample: PBMCs. The source is a woman younger than 35 in good health. The V gene is TRBV7-2, the J gene TRBJ1-5, with TRBD1 as a possible D gene (5 bases). The CDR3: CASSLGMGGYQPQHF. For the CDR3, the DNA is TGTGCCAGCAGCTTAGGGATGGGGGGATATCAGCCCCAGCATTTT.